A single sample is the source of the 28 T cell receptor beta chains below, sequenced in a study of PD-1 blockade in classical Hodgkin lymphoma. Using immunoSEQ multiplex PCR, the repertoire was profiled, and TCRdb retains in-frame clones only, with some absent. This sample has approximately 15,000 clones, with around 87% found just once. The time point denotes: newly diagnosed, previously untreated cHL patient sample. Specimen: peripheral blood mononuclear cells (PBMCs). The receptors shown here come from a human donor with classical Hodgkin lymphoma.

The chain couples TRBV30 to TRBJ1-5; 7 bases line up with TRBD1. V lost 2 bases and J lost 6; bases outside the gene matches: 10. The germline V gene has CDR1 GTSNPN and CDR2 SVGIG (reference sequence). The CDR3 is 15 amino acids. CDR3 sequence: CAWSHGTAPVQPQHF. The CDR3 region has the DNA TGTGCCTGGAGTCACGGGACAGCGCCTGTTCAGCCCCAGCATTTT. Together with reference TRBV30 and TRBJ1-5, the CDR3 gives the full variable domain: SQTIHQWPATLVQPVGSPLSLECTVEGTSNPNLYWYRQAAGRGLQLLFYSVGIGQISSEVPQNLSASRPQDRQFILSSKKLLLSDSGFYLCAWSHGTAPVQPQHFGDGTRLSIL.

The chain combines TRBV2 with TRBJ1-5; maybe TRBD1 (5 bases). The CDR3 totals 15 residues. The V end lost 7 bases, the J end lost 2 bases, and 15 bases lay between the germline ends. Germline assignment: CDR1 SNHLY and CDR2 FYNNEI. The CDR3 bases are TGTGCCAGCACCACGGGACTTTTAGGCAATCAGCCCCAGCATTTT. Its translation: CASTTGLLGNQPQHF.

V is TRBV15 and J is TRBJ2-2; D call uncertain. The germline V gene encodes CDR1 LNHNV and CDR2 YYDKDF (reference sequence). Deletions cut 6 bases from V and 1 base from J, with 3 bases between. The CDR3 has 12 amino acids. This CDR3 is CATRGNTGELFF. For the CDR3, the DNA is TGTGCCACCAGAGGGAACACCGGGGAGCTGTTTTTT.

This clone was observed a handful of times. This chain joins TRBV5-4 and TRBJ1-2, with D tentatively TRBD1 (6 bases). Trimming pared 0 bases from V and 7 bases from J, leaving 13 bases between. Germline-derived CDR1 and CDR2 are SGHNT and YYREEE (reference sequence). The CDR3 contains 14 residues. The CDR3: CASSLVGAGGGYTF. The CDR3 region has the DNA TGTGCCAGCAGCTTGGTGGGGGCCGGTGGTGGCTACACCTTC.

This clone showed up just a few times. V and J are TRBV6-4 and TRBJ2-3; TRBD2 is a possible D gene (5 bases). The length of the CDR3 is 14 residues. V lost 5 bases and J lost 1, with 10 bases in between. CDR1 is MRHNA and CDR2 is SNTAGT in the germline V gene. The CDR3: CASSRNGGTDTQYF. The CDR3 DNA reads as TGTGCCAGCAGTCGTAACGGGGGCACAGATACGCAGTATTTT.

This clone has only one observation. V is TRBV5-1 and J is TRBJ1-4; TRBD1 agrees at 7 bases. Germline CDR1 reads SGHRS; CDR2 reads YFSETQ. The J segment lost 8 bases and the V segment lost 3 bases, leaving 7 bases of the junction unmatched. The CDR3 has 14 residues. This chain's CDR3 is CASSSGQIREKLFF. In nucleotides, the CDR3 is TGCGCCAGCAGCTCGGGACAGATTCGCGAAAAACTGTTTTTT.

The chain couples TRBV7-2 to TRBJ1-3; no clear D gene. Looked up from germline, CDR1 is SGHTA and CDR2 is FQGNSA. CDR3 size: 16 residues. Trimming removed 4 bases at V and 0 bases at J, with 13 bases between. In nucleotides, the CDR3 is TGTGCCAGCAGCTCCAACAAAGAGTTCTCTGGAAACACCATATATTTT. Amino acid sequence: CASSSNKEFSGNTIYF.

This chain joins TRBV19 and TRBJ2-7; 12 bases align to TRBD2. The CDR3 is 15 residues long. The germline CDR1 and CDR2 sequences are LNHDA and SQIVND (reference sequence). After removal of 5 bases from V and 7 bases from J, the junction contained 9 bases not matched to a gene. CDR3 sequence reads: CASSGLAGISGEQYF. CDR3 sequence (DNA): TGTGCCAGTAGTGGACTAGCGGGAATATCAGGAGAGCAGTACTTC.

V is TRBV19 and J is TRBJ1-4, with D hard to call. Per germline, CDR1 LNHDA and CDR2 SQIVND (reference sequence). V lost 5 bases to trimming and J lost 5 bases, with 9 bases between them. This CDR3 has 13 residues. The DNA of the CDR3 is TGTGCCAGTAGTTGGCGGTTAAATGAAAAACTGTTTTTT. Its translation: CASSWRLNEKLFF.

The rearrangement uses TRBV18 and TRBJ1-5; possibly TRBD1 for D (6 bases). The V end was cut by 3 bases, the J end by 1 base, with 7 bases between. This CDR3 spans 14 amino acids. The germline V gene has CDR1 KGHSH and CDR2 LQKENI. The CDR3 DNA reads TGTGCCAGCTCACCCGGACAGAGCAATCAGCCCCAGCATTTT. Amino acid sequence: CASSPGQSNQPQHF.

Remarks on this clone: Distinct nucleotide sequences in the sample also encode this CDR3. This chain joins TRBV18 and TRBJ2-2; D not certain. The CDR3 spans 13 residues. Germline V gives CDR1 KGHSH, CDR2 LQKENI. The ends were cut back, 3 bases at V and 0 bases at J, with 2 bases in the middle. The CDR3 sequence is CASSPANTGELFF. The CDR3 bases are TGTGCCAGCTCACCCGCGAACACCGGGGAGCTGTTTTTT.

J is TRBJ2-2 and V is TRBV19; D possibly corresponds to TRBD1 (6 bases). The CDR3 has 13 residues. Per germline, CDR1 LNHDA and CDR2 SQIVND (reference sequence). V dropped 7 bases and J dropped 6 bases, with 12 bases sitting between them. The CDR3 protein is CASNPDRSGELFF. The CDR3 region has the DNA TGTGCCAGTAATCCTGACAGGTCCGGGGAGCTGTTTTTT.

The chain combines TRBV28 with TRBJ1-4; TRBD1 is a possible D gene (6 bases). V lost 2 bases and J 5 bases, leaving 12 bases between the germline ends. CDR3 size: 15 residues. The V gene's germline CDR1 is MDHEN and CDR2 SYDVKM. This chain's CDR3 is CASSLGWTDNEKLFF. The DNA of the CDR3 is TGTGCCAGCAGTTTAGGGTGGACAGACAATGAAAAACTGTTTTTT.

The V and J genes are TRBV11-2 and TRBJ2-1, with D maybe TRBD2 (7 bases). Trimming cost V 5 bases and J 3 bases, with 17 bases left between them. The CDR3 loop spans 16 amino acids. CDR1 is SGHAT, CDR2 FQNNGV, per germline. CDR3 nucleotides: TGTGCCAGCAGCCCGAGGGGGGGCTCGATCTACAATGAGCAGTTCTTC. Its translation: CASSPRGGSIYNEQFF. Complete variable domain (other parts from reference TRBV11-2 and TRBJ2-1): EAGVAQSPRYKIIEKRQSVAFWCNPISGHATLYWYQQILGQGPKLLIQFQNNGVVDDSQLPKDRFSAERLKGVDSTLKIQPAKLEDSAVYLCASSPRGGSIYNEQFFGPGTRLTVL.

This chain connects TRBV6-6 to TRBJ1-5, with D possibly TRBD1 on 5 matching bases. CDR1 is MNHNY and CDR2 is SVGAGI in the germline V gene (reference sequence). The V end was cut by 4 bases, the J end by 1 base, with 14 bases between. CDR3 size: 16 residues. CDR3 nucleotides: TGTGCCAGCAGTTCTCGCCAGGGATTGAGCAATCAGCCCCAGCATTTT. Residues: CASSSRQGLSNQPQHF.

This clone was picked up a small number of times. The chain employs TRBV7-2 and TRBJ2-3, with 9 nucleotides matching TRBD2. The V gene end was trimmed by 4 bases and the J gene end by 6 bases; junction bases not matched to a gene: 8. CDR3 length: 15 amino acids. Germline CDR1 reads SGHTA; CDR2 reads FQGNSA. In DNA form, the CDR3 reads TGTGCCAGCAGCTCAGCGGGAGGCAGGGGCGATACGCAGTATTTT. The encoded protein is CASSSAGGRGDTQYF.

This clone was seen just once. The V call is TRBV30, the J call TRBJ1-4; D call uncertain. The germline V gene has CDR1 GTSNPN and CDR2 SVGIG (reference sequence). This CDR3 has 16 residues. The V gene lost 2 bases and the J gene lost 3 bases, with 16 bases spanning the gap. The CDR3 loop is CAWSSRSGIANEKLFF. The DNA of the CDR3 is TGTGCCTGGAGTTCCCGCAGCGGGATAGCTAATGAAAAACTGTTTTTT.

The V and J genes are TRBV11-2 and TRBJ2-5; 7 bases fit TRBD2. CDR1 is SGHAT and CDR2 is FQNNGV in the germline V gene. The J segment lost 4 bases and the V segment lost 1 base, leaving 3 bases of the junction unmatched. The CDR3 consists of 14 residues. The CDR3 spells CASSLGPGGETQYF. DNA for the CDR3: TGTGCCAGCAGCTTAGGGCCGGGAGGAGAGACCCAGTACTTC.

This clone was counted once. The chain uses TRBV10-3 and TRBJ1-1; D gene ambiguous. Germline CDR1 ENHRY, CDR2 SYGVKD. V lost 6 bases and J lost 1, with 9 bases in between. The CDR3 loop spans 13 amino acids. The CDR3 nucleotides are TGTGCCATCAGGGACGATAGGAACACTGAAGCTTTCTTT. Translated: CAIRDDRNTEAFF.

This chain uses TRBV19 with TRBJ2-1; TRBD2 aligns across 14 bases. Trimming removed 5 bases from V and 2 bases from J; junction bases left unmatched: 5. The CDR3 is made up of 17 amino acids. The germline CDR1 and CDR2 sequences are LNHDA and SQIVND (reference sequence). CDR3 sequence (DNA): TGTGCCAGTAGTTCCCGACTAGCGGGGGGGACCTACAATGAGCAGTTCTTC. Its protein is CASSSRLAGGTYNEQFF.

This clone was seen only a few times. The chain combines TRBV27 with TRBJ2-2, with D tentatively TRBD2 (5 bases). V was trimmed by 0 bases and J by 6 bases, leaving 11 bases between them. The CDR3 runs 15 residues. The germline V gene has CDR1 MNHEY and CDR2 SMNVEV (reference sequence). The CDR3 DNA reads TGTGCCAGCAGTTTATCCTCCGGAGGCGCCGGGGAGCTGTTTTTT. Its protein product is CASSLSSGGAGELFF.

Remarks on this clone: This sample also contains other DNA sequences that code for the same CDR3. The chain recombines TRBV5-1 with TRBJ2-7; weak D call: TRBD1 (5 bases). CDR3 length: 14 amino acids. From germline, CDR1 is SGHRS and CDR2 YFSETQ. V was cut by 0 bases and J by 0 bases, with 7 bases left in between. CDR3 protein: CASSLGGSSYEQYF. The CDR3 DNA reads TGCGCCAGCAGCTTGGGGGGCAGCTCCTACGAGCAGTACTTC.

This clone was seen just once. CDR3 in DNA: TGTGCCAGCAGTTCGGGGGCGGGCACCGGGGAGCTGTTTTTT. Translated, it gives CASSSGAGTGELFF. This rearrangement joins TRBV6-6 to TRBJ2-2; the D call may be TRBD1 or TRBD2 (6 bases each). The V gene lost 4 bases and the J gene lost 4 bases, with 10 bases spanning the gap. In germline, CDR1 is MNHNY, CDR2 SVGAGI (reference sequence). The CDR3 consists of 14 residues.

V gene TRBV11-2 combines with J gene TRBJ2-2, with 14 bases lining up with TRBD2. This CDR3 region has 17 residues. Germline V gene sequence: CDR1 SGHAT, CDR2 FQNNGV. The ends lost 4 bases at V and 2 bases at J; junction bases unmatched: 3. This CDR3 reads CASSSGLAGGNTGELFF. CDR3 coding DNA: TGTGCCAGCAGCTCCGGACTAGCGGGAGGCAACACCGGGGAGCTGTTTTTT. The entire variable domain, with the rest obtained from reference TRBV11-2 and TRBJ2-2, is as follows: EAGVAQSPRYKIIEKRQSVAFWCNPISGHATLYWYQQILGQGPKLLIQFQNNGVVDDSQLPKDRFSAERLKGVDSTLKIQPAKLEDSAVYLCASSSGLAGGNTGELFFGEGSRLTVL.

The chain couples TRBV11-2 to TRBJ2-5, with D perhaps matching TRBD1 or TRBD2 (7 bases each). The CDR3 contains 16 residues. Germline CDR1 is SGHAT and CDR2 is FQNNGV. The V and J ends lost 5 bases and 2 bases respectively, with 18 bases between them. The CDR3 nucleotides are TGTGCCAGCAGCAAAAACAGGGGAGGGATTCAAGAGACCCAGTACTTC. It codes for CASSKNRGGIQETQYF.

The genes are TRBV29-1 and TRBJ2-1; the match to TRBD1 covers 9 bases. The CDR3 is 16 amino acids. V was clipped by 0 bases and J by 5 bases; unmatched bases: 8. In germline, CDR1 is SQVTM, CDR2 ANQGSEA. The CDR3 region has the DNA TGCAGCGTTGAAGAGGTGGGGACAGGGAGAAACAATGAGCAGTTCTTC. This translates into CSVEEVGTGRNNEQFF.

The chain employs TRBV28 and TRBJ1-5; a weak D match, TRBD1 (6 bases). Germline V gives CDR1 MDHEN, CDR2 SYDVKM. CDR3 length: 15 amino acids. CDR3 nucleotides: TGTGCGGGGTCCGAGACAGGACAGATCAATCAGCCCCAGCATTTT. Translated, it gives CAGSETGQINQPQHF.

This chain links TRBV6-6 with TRBJ2-7, with D perhaps matching TRBD1 or TRBD2 (5 bases each). Trimming took 7 bases from V and 2 from J, leaving 15 bases between them. Looked up from germline, CDR1 is MNHNY and CDR2 is SVGAGI (reference sequence). CDR3 length equals 14 residues. The CDR3 spells CASTAQGVTYEQYF. The CDR3 bases are TGTGCCAGCACGGCGCAGGGAGTAACCTACGAGCAGTACTTC.